The 13 T cell receptor beta chains in this list originate from one sample, sequenced in a study of breast tumors, draining lymph nodes, adjacent tissues. Breast cancer patients provided tissue from their axillary draining lymph nodes. TCRdb reprocessed the multiplex PCR reads via MiXCR and lists one record per CDR3 protein. The sample consists of about 130,000 distinct CDR3 sequences, about 20% of them appearing once. Sample: axillary lymph node tissue. The receptors were sampled from a female donor with breast cancer. Some clones in this sample may be carry-over from other donors' samples.

This clonotype was detected many times. The chain is built from TRBV12-3 or TRBV12-4 and TRBJ2-3, with 8 bases identical to TRBD1. The CDR3 totals 12 residues. The ends lost 4 bases at V and 9 bases at J; junction bases unmatched: 3. The CDR3 sequence is CASSSGQETQYF. DNA for the CDR3: TGTGCCAGCAGTTCGGGACAGGAAACGCAGTATTTT.

The sample holds one count of this clonotype. A much larger clone sits a single nucleotide away, making a read error possible. The chain combines TRBV6-5 with TRBJ2-1; TRBD2 aligns across 7 bases. In germline, CDR1 is MNHEY, CDR2 SVGAGI. The CDR3 contains 14 residues. The CDR3, as DNA: TGTGCCGGCAGCCTTAGCGGGCACTACAATGAGCAGTTCTTC. Its protein product is CAGSLSGHYNEQFF.

V usage is TRBV29-1 and J usage is TRBJ2-1; D ambiguous. CDR3 size: 16 residues. Germline lookup yields CDR1 SQVTM and CDR2 ANQGSEA. The V gene lost 4 bases and the J gene lost 0 bases, with 16 bases spanning the gap. CDR3 residues: CSVGVRAPSSYNEQFF. Written as DNA, the CDR3 is TGCAGCGTTGGAGTACGAGCGCCAAGCTCCTACAATGAGCAGTTCTTC.

The count of this clonotype is one. Being one base from a much bigger clone, this may be a read error. This chain connects TRBV7-2 to TRBJ2-1; TRBD2 might be the D (6 bases). CDR1 is SGHTA, CDR2 FQGNSA, per germline. CDR3 length: 14 amino acids. The CDR3 nucleotides read TGTGCCGGCAGCTTAGACTGGTCTAGCGTTGAGCAGTTCTTC. It encodes CAGSLDWSSVEQFF. Combining the CDR3 with reference TRBV7-2 and TRBJ2-1 gives the whole variable domain GAGVSQSPSNKVTEKGKDVELRCDPISGHTALYWYRQSLGQGLEFLIYFQGNSAPDKSGLPSDRFSAERTGGSVSTLTIQRTQQEDSAVYLCAGSLDWSSVEQFFGPGTRLTVL.

In regard to this clonotype: This may stem from a read error, because a much larger clone lies one nucleotide away. The rearrangement links TRBV15 to TRBJ2-1, with 9 positions matching TRBD2. From germline, CDR1 is LNHNV and CDR2 YYDKDF (reference sequence). The CDR3 covers 17 residues. DNA for the CDR3: TGTGCCACCAGCAGGGCTAGCGGGAAGGCAAGGAACAATGAGCGGTTCTTC. This gives the protein CATSRASGKARNNERFF.

This clonotype was detected many times. The gene calls are TRBV5-5 and TRBJ2-7, with D possibly matching TRBD1 (6 bases). Per germline, CDR1 SGHKS and CDR2 YYEKEE (reference sequence). The CDR3 is 14 amino acids. V was pared by 0 bases and J by 5 bases, with 12 bases between. CDR3 sequence (DNA): TGTGCCAGCAGCTTGGTGAACAGGGACCACGAGCAGTACTTC. Translation: CASSLVNRDHEQYF.

This clonotype came up many times. The V call is TRBV15, the J call TRBJ2-2, with 7 bases identical to TRBD1. Losses at the gene ends were 0 bases for V and 0 bases for J; bases not matched to a gene: 4. CDR1 is LNHNV and CDR2 is YYDKDF in the germline V gene (reference sequence). There are 17 residues in the CDR3. DNA for the CDR3: TGTGCCACCAGCAGAGATGACAGGGCCTCGAACACCGGGGAGCTGTTTTTT. Its protein is CATSRDDRASNTGELFF.

This clonotype was observed at least ten times. CDR3 sequence: CASSLGLVQFF. As DNA, the CDR3 is TGTGCCAGCAGCTTGGGACTGGTGCAGTTCTTC. This rearrangement joins TRBV7-9 to TRBJ2-1, with D possibly TRBD2 on 6 matching bases. Per the germline V gene, CDR1 is SEHNR and CDR2 is FQNEAQ (reference sequence). The CDR3 runs 11 residues. The germline V and J ends were trimmed by 3 bases and 12 bases, with 9 bases remaining between them.

This clonotype was counted at least ten times. The chain carries TRBV7-9 and TRBJ2-3; maybe TRBD1 (5 bases). With 4 bases removed from V and 2 bases from J, the gap between germline ends came to 10 bases. The CDR3 has 14 amino acids. Per the germline V gene, CDR1 is SEHNR and CDR2 is FQNEAQ (reference sequence). The CDR3 DNA follows: TGTGCCAGCAGCTCGAGACAGTTCACAGATACGCAGTATTTT. Translating it yields CASSSRQFTDTQYF.

This clonotype showed up many times. V usage is TRBV20-1 and J usage is TRBJ2-1; 7 nucleotides line up with TRBD2. The junction had 6 bases not matched to a gene; V was cut back by 3 bases and J by 4 bases. The germline V gene has CDR1 DFQATT and CDR2 SNEGSKA (reference sequence). This CDR3 has 14 residues. The CDR3 nucleotides read TGCAGTGCTAGTCCAGCGGGAAATTACAATGAGCAGTTCTTC. Its translation is CSASPAGNYNEQFF.

A word on this clonotype: Just one base apart from a much larger clone, this may be a read error. CDR3 sequence: CASGLAPGQSYGYTF. In nucleotides, the CDR3 is TGCGCCAGCGGCTTGGCTCCGGGACAGAGCTATGGCTACACCTTC. The chain has TRBV5-1 and TRBJ1-2; 7 bases fit TRBD1. Germline V gene sequence: CDR1 SGHRS, CDR2 YFSETQ. The CDR3 contains 15 residues. The full variable domain, with the rest looked up from reference TRBV5-1 and TRBJ1-2, is KAGVTQTPRYLIKTRGQQVTLSCSPISGHRSVSWYQQTPGQGLQFLFEYFSETQRNKGNFPGRFSGRQFSNSRSEMNVSTLELGDSALYLCASGLAPGQSYGYTFGSGTRLTVV.

This clonotype was counted between two and nine times. The rearrangement uses TRBV18 and TRBJ2-3; 11 nucleotides agree with TRBD1. Germline V gene lookup returns CDR1 KGHSH and CDR2 LQKENI. V was pared by 3 bases and J by 4 bases, with 3 bases of the junction left unmatched. CDR3 length equals 15 residues. The DNA of the CDR3 is TGTGCCAGCTCACCGGGACAGGGGGGCGCAGATACGCAGTATTTT. Protein sequence: CASSPGQGGADTQYF.

This clonotype was counted at least ten times. The J gene is TRBJ1-6, the V gene TRBV20-1; D is unresolved. Germline CDR1 DFQATT, CDR2 SNEGSKA (reference sequence). V dropped 0 bases and J dropped 7 bases, with 16 bases sitting between them. The CDR3 contains 16 residues. DNA of the CDR3: TGCAGTGCTAGAGATTCAGGAAATCCCTTCAATTCACCCCTCCACTTT. This gives the protein CSARDSGNPFNSPLHF.